These 2 T cell receptor beta chains originate from one sample sequenced in a study of T cell responses to AZD1222 COVID-19 vaccine. Measured with immunoSEQ multiplex PCR; TCRdb has only the in-frame clones, and not every one. The sample yields over 100,000 clones, about 87% seen once. This specimen consisted of peripheral blood, obtained on day 0 of AZD1222 vaccination. The receptors shown here come from an adult in good health.

This chain connects TRBV28 to TRBJ2-6; D possibly corresponds to TRBD2 (5 bases). The CDR3 sequence is 15 residues long. Germline CDR1 is MDHEN and CDR2 is SYDVKM. The V gene lost 3 bases and the J gene lost 2 bases, with 8 bases spanning the gap. CDR3: CASSLAGTGANVLTF. The CDR3 DNA reads TGTGCCAGCAGTTTGGCGGGTACTGGGGCCAACGTCCTGACTTTC.

This sequence joins TRBV5-1 and TRBJ2-5; possible D gene TRBD2, 6 bases. From germline, CDR1 is SGHRS and CDR2 YFSETQ. The CDR3 spans 16 residues. Trimming shortened V by 4 bases and J by 4 bases, and 20 bases separated the two germline ends. CDR3 sequence: CASSEGSGGRRETQYF. The CDR3, as DNA: TGCGCCAGCAGCGAAGGTAGCGGAGGAAGGCGAGAGACCCAGTACTTC.